The next 32 T cell receptor beta chains were all read from a single sample in a study of blood T cell repertoires in COVID-19 (dated by TCRdb to 2018 to 2020). The library was obtained by the immunoSEQ multiplex PCR assay. TCRdb carries this immuneACCESS record with in-frame sequences only. Its versions omit some clonotypes, under half of them owing to an unresolved V gene in the studies checked, with the rest unexplained. Recorded for this sample are some 110,000 clones; 84% of them occurred a single time. The ten largest clones take up around a quarter of the sample. Sequencing was carried out using peripheral blood. These receptor sequences come from a man aged 60 to 69 with acute or convalescent COVID-19.

This chain joins TRBV5-6 and TRBJ2-3, with 7 bases that match TRBD1. Per germline, CDR1 SGHDT and CDR2 YYEEEE. The CDR3 runs 17 residues. Trimming cost V 3 bases and J 1 base; bases outside gene matches: 11. This chain's CDR3 is CASSSVLDRARTDTQYF. In nucleotides, the CDR3 is TGTGCCAGCAGCTCCGTCTTAGACAGGGCGCGCACAGATACGCAGTATTTT. The whole variable domain, remainder taken from reference TRBV5-6 and TRBJ2-3, is DAGVTQSPTHLIKTRGQQVTLRCSPKSGHDTVSWYQQALGQGPQFIFQYYEEEERQRGNFPDRFSGHQFPNYSSELNVNALLLGDSALYLCASSSVLDRARTDTQYFGPGTRLTVL.

This clone has just one count. The V call is TRBV5-4, the J call TRBJ2-7, with a weak D call TRBD1 (6 bases). The CDR3 extends over 15 amino acids. CDR1 and CDR2 (germline): SGHNT, YYREEE (reference sequence). V was trimmed by 3 bases and J by 0 bases, leaving 13 bases between them. The CDR3 region is CASSSQKTGSYEQYF. In DNA, the CDR3 is TGTGCCAGCAGCTCCCAGAAGACAGGCTCCTACGAGCAGTACTTC.

CDR3 loop: CASSLERREVGYTF. The CDR3 bases are TGTGCCAGCAGTTTAGAAAGGAGGGAAGTTGGCTACACCTTC. This rearrangement joins TRBV28 to TRBJ1-2; no definite D call. V shed 2 bases and J shed 7 bases, with 14 bases lying between them. Germline loops: CDR1 MDHEN, CDR2 SYDVKM. The CDR3 has 14 residues.

This clone has a count of ten or more. The chain couples TRBV23-1 to TRBJ1-6; D might be TRBD1 (6 bases). TRBV23-1 is classed as an ORF, of uncertain function. Between the trimmed V and J ends, which lost 6 bases and 0 bases, there was a span of 24 bases. There are 20 residues in the CDR3. CDR3 protein: CASSRKKQGIPSSYNSPLHF. Written as DNA, the CDR3 is TGCGCCAGCAGCCGAAAAAAACAGGGAATTCCGAGCTCCTATAATTCACCCCTCCACTTT.

The genes are TRBV19 and TRBJ2-5; D is undetermined. V gave up 5 bases and J gave up 5 bases, with 12 bases separating them. The CDR3 spans 13 residues. CDR1 and CDR2 from the germline V gene are LNHDA and SQIVND (reference sequence). The chain's CDR3 is CASSAFLRETQYF. The CDR3 DNA is TGTGCCAGTAGTGCTTTTCTCCGGGAGACCCAGTACTTC.

The gene calls are TRBV11-2 and TRBJ2-1, with TRBD1 matching over 7 bases. Germline lookup yields CDR1 SGHAT and CDR2 FQNNGV. This CDR3 is 15 amino acids long. The junction had 8 bases not matched to a gene; V was cut back by 2 bases and J by 7 bases. CDR3 in DNA: TGTGCCAGCAGCTTATATTCGGGACAGTTGAATGAGCAGTTCTTC. Translation gives CASSLYSGQLNEQFF.

The CDR3 protein is CASSLSGDTNYGYTF. The CDR3 coding sequence is TGTGCCAGCAGTTTGAGCGGGGATACTAACTATGGCTACACCTTC. The chain has TRBV28 and TRBJ1-2; no reliable D call. CDR3 length: 15 residues. From germline, CDR1 is MDHEN and CDR2 SYDVKM. The V and J ends lost 3 bases and 0 bases respectively, with 11 bases between them.

The CDR3 DNA is TGCAGCGCCTCAGGTGCTGGGGCCAACGTCCTGACTTTC. As protein: CSASGAGANVLTF. J is TRBJ2-6 and V is TRBV29-1; D ambiguous. V was pared by 7 bases and J by 2 bases, with 9 bases between. Germline CDR1 and CDR2: SQVTM and ANQGSEA. This CDR3 has 13 amino acids.

J is TRBJ1-4 and V is TRBV20-1, with 7 bases fitting TRBD1. Germline CDR1 DFQATT, CDR2 SNEGSKA (reference sequence). This CDR3 is 12 amino acids long. V was clipped by 3 bases and J by 10 bases; unmatched bases: 5. CDR3 DNA: TGCAGTGCTAGTAGGGGGCCCCGAAAACTGTTTTTT. Its protein is CSASRGPRKLFF.

This clone is a singleton in its sample. The rearrangement uses TRBV11-3 and TRBJ2-3, with TRBD2 identical over 7 bases. The V gene's germline CDR1 is SGHNT and CDR2 YENEEA. The V and J ends lost 4 bases and 3 bases, in that order; junction bases with no gene match: 10. CDR3 length equals 16 residues. The CDR3 loop is CASSSRATSITDTQYF. The CDR3 nucleotides read TGTGCCAGCAGCTCCCGGGCGACTAGCATTACAGATACGCAGTATTTT. The variable domain in full, completed from reference TRBV11-3 and TRBJ2-3, reads EAGVVQSPRYKIIEKKQPVAFWCNPISGHNTLYWYLQNLGQGPELLIRYENEEAVDDSQLPKDRFSAERLKGVDSTLKIQPAELGDSAVYLCASSSRATSITDTQYFGPGTRLTVL.

This clone was seen only once. The chain employs TRBV11-2 and TRBJ1-1; D is ambiguous. The V end was cut by 3 bases, the J end by 0 bases, with 14 bases between. The germline V gene encodes CDR1 SGHAT and CDR2 FQNNGV. This CDR3 is built from 16 residues. The CDR3 loop reads CASSLIHGVVNTEAFF. The CDR3 region has the DNA TGTGCCAGCAGCTTGATCCACGGGGTCGTGAACACTGAAGCTTTCTTT.

The chain is built from TRBV19 and TRBJ2-7; possible D gene TRBD1, 6 bases. The ends were cut back, 1 base at V and 1 base at J, with 8 bases in the middle. Germline loops: CDR1 LNHDA, CDR2 SQIVND (reference sequence). The CDR3 has 14 residues. CDR3 in DNA: TGTGCCAGTAGTATAGGAACAGGGTCCTACGAGCAGTACTTC. It translates to CASSIGTGSYEQYF.

The rearrangement uses TRBV15 and TRBJ1-2; possible D gene TRBD1, 5 bases. Per the germline V gene, CDR1 is LNHNV and CDR2 is YYDKDF (reference sequence). Trimming took off 0 bases at V and 5 bases at J, with 13 bases between the two ends. The CDR3 totals 15 residues. The CDR3 coding sequence is TGTGCCACCAGCAGAGATCTAGACAGTCCGTATGGCTACACCTTC. It is translated as CATSRDLDSPYGYTF.

This chain's CDR3 is CASSGEGLARDTQYF. Here the CDR3 DNA reads TGTGCCAGCAGTGGGGAGGGACTAGCGAGGGATACGCAGTATTTT. The chain links TRBV2 to TRBJ2-3; TRBD2 matches 10 bases. CDR3 size: 15 residues. In germline, CDR1 is SNHLY, CDR2 FYNNEI. The V gene end was trimmed by 4 bases and the J gene end by 6 bases; junction bases not matched to a gene: 7.

The chain couples TRBV12-3 or TRBV12-4 to TRBJ2-2; D gene ambiguous. V lost 3 bases and J 4 bases, leaving 6 bases between the germline ends. This CDR3 is 13 amino acids long. CDR3 amino acids: CASSFRVTGELFF. The CDR3 DNA follows: TGTGCCAGCAGTTTTAGAGTCACCGGGGAGCTGTTTTTT.

This chain joins TRBV5-1 and TRBJ1-5, with D possibly being TRBD1 (6 bases). Germline V gene lookup returns CDR1 SGHRS and CDR2 YFSETQ. Deletions cut 4 bases from V and 6 bases from J, with 14 bases between. The CDR3 extends over 14 amino acids. CDR3 sequence reads: CASSVAGVGQPQHF. In DNA form, the CDR3 reads TGCGCCAGCAGCGTGGCAGGGGTAGGTCAGCCCCAGCATTTT. The entire variable domain, with the rest obtained from reference TRBV5-1 and TRBJ1-5, is as follows: KAGVTQTPRYLIKTRGQQVTLSCSPISGHRSVSWYQQTPGQGLQFLFEYFSETQRNKGNFPGRFSGRQFSNSRSEMNVSTLELGDSALYLCASSVAGVGQPQHFGDGTRLSIL.

V usage is TRBV4-1 and J usage is TRBJ1-2; 9 bases align to TRBD1. Trimming took 1 base from V and 5 from J; bases not matched to a gene: 2. Per the germline V gene, CDR1 is MGHRA and CDR2 is YSYEKL. The CDR3 is made up of 14 amino acids. The DNA of the CDR3 is TGCGCCAGCAGCCAAGGGACAGGGGATTATGGCTACACCTTC. Its protein is CASSQGTGDYGYTF.

The genes are TRBV9 and TRBJ1-1; D gene uncertain. The CDR3 is made up of 15 amino acids. Between the trimmed V and J ends, which lost 3 bases and 3 bases, there was a span of 15 bases. Germline CDR1 reads SGDLS; CDR2 reads YYNGEE. The CDR3 reads CASSAHGELHTEAFF. CDR3 in DNA: TGTGCCAGCAGCGCCCACGGAGAATTACACACTGAAGCTTTCTTT.

The chain employs TRBV5-1 and TRBJ2-3; D unresolved. The CDR3 runs 13 residues. The V and J ends lost 4 bases and 5 bases respectively, with 11 bases between them. The germline V gene has CDR1 SGHRS and CDR2 YFSETQ. CDR3 nucleotides: TGCGCCAGCAGCCCTCGATCGGGAGATACGCAGTATTTT. Protein product: CASSPRSGDTQYF.

This chain links TRBV5-4 with TRBJ1-6; D uncertain. With 1 base removed from V and 5 bases from J, the gap between germline ends came to 10 bases. The length of the CDR3 is 15 residues. Germline CDR1 SGHNT, CDR2 YYREEE (reference sequence). The CDR3 loop reads CASSLPGSNNSPLHF. CDR3 DNA sequence: TGTGCCAGCAGCTTGCCGGGATCAAATAATTCACCCCTCCACTTT.

The chain recombines TRBV19 with TRBJ2-3, with 7 bases aligning to TRBD2. This CDR3 is built from 14 residues. Looked up from germline, CDR1 is LNHDA and CDR2 is SQIVND (reference sequence). Trimming at V came to 6 bases and at J to 11 bases, leaving 14 bases not matched to a gene. Here the CDR3 reads CASSEGIGGREQYF. CDR3 nucleotides: TGTGCCAGTAGCGAGGGTATAGGCGGGAGAGAGCAGTATTTT.

The chain couples TRBV10-2 to TRBJ2-2, with D perhaps matching TRBD1 (6 bases). Trimming cost V 7 bases and J 0 bases, with 15 bases left between them. This CDR3 spans 16 amino acids. CDR1 is WSHSY, CDR2 SAAADI, per germline. The CDR3 DNA reads as TGCGCCAGCATTCCAGGGGCCTCCGCGAACACCGGGGAGCTGTTTTTT. It codes for CASIPGASANTGELFF.

This clone came up once. The V gene is TRBV2, the J gene TRBJ2-7; 10 bases are shared with TRBD1. Looked up from germline, CDR1 is SNHLY and CDR2 is FYNNEI. The V and J ends lost 6 bases and 6 bases, in that order; junction bases with no gene match: 8. The CDR3 extends over 14 amino acids. The CDR3 protein is CASRDRTGGLEQYF. The CDR3 bases are TGTGCCAGCAGGGACCGGACAGGGGGTCTCGAGCAGTACTTC.

This clone was recorded a few times. Here the CDR3 reads CASSPRTGNTEAFF. In nucleotides, the CDR3 is TGTGCCAGCTCACCACGGACAGGGAACACTGAAGCTTTCTTT. The chain links TRBV18 to TRBJ1-1, with 7 bases aligning to TRBD1. This CDR3 contains 14 residues. Per the germline V gene, CDR1 is KGHSH and CDR2 is LQKENI. With V trimmed by 1 base and J by 1 base, 0 bases remained unmatched.

CDR3 sequence: CASSDAGTGGQETQYF. The CDR3 DNA is TGTGCCAGCAGTGATGCCGGGACAGGGGGGCAAGAGACCCAGTACTTC. The chain employs TRBV2 and TRBJ2-5; TRBD1 agrees at 11 bases. Per germline, CDR1 SNHLY and CDR2 FYNNEI. V lost 3 bases and J lost 2; bases outside the gene matches: 5. CDR3 length: 16 residues.

V is TRBV27 and J is TRBJ1-2; 8 bases fit TRBD1. This CDR3 region has 16 residues. Germline V gives CDR1 MNHEY, CDR2 SMNVEV (reference sequence). The J segment lost 4 bases and the V segment lost 3 bases, leaving 10 bases of the junction unmatched. Here the CDR3 DNA reads TGTGCCAGCAGTTTCACGGGACAGGCGAATACCTATGGCTACACCTTC. Translation gives CASSFTGQANTYGYTF.

The chain links TRBV28 to TRBJ2-7, with D perhaps matching TRBD1 (5 bases). The V end was cut by 3 bases, the J end by 3 bases, with 12 bases between. The CDR3 contains 14 residues. The germline gives CDR1 MDHEN, CDR2 SYDVKM. The CDR3 reads CASSFSGSIYEQYF. The CDR3 DNA follows: TGTGCCAGCAGTTTCTCAGGGTCCATCTACGAGCAGTACTTC.

The chain carries TRBV11-3 and TRBJ2-1, with TRBD2 identical over 7 bases. The CDR3 runs 16 residues. V trimming: 5 bases; J trimming: 0 bases; junction bases outside the gene matches: 7. CDR1 is SGHNT, CDR2 YENEEA, per germline. CDR3 in amino acids: CASSLSAGLSYNEQFF. Here the CDR3 DNA reads TGTGCCAGCAGCCTTTCAGCGGGACTCTCCTACAATGAGCAGTTCTTC.

This chain links TRBV6-2 or TRBV6-3 with TRBJ2-3; 13 positions agree with TRBD2. Trimming removed 6 bases from V and 4 bases from J; junction bases left unmatched: 7. The CDR3 runs 16 residues. Germline CDR1 and CDR2: MNHEY and SVGEGT. The CDR3 sequence is CASSTGLAGVADTQYF. CDR3 nucleotides: TGTGCCAGCAGCACAGGACTAGCGGGAGTAGCAGATACGCAGTATTTT.

V usage is TRBV7-9 and J usage is TRBJ2-1; no reliable D call. The germline V gene encodes CDR1 SEHNR and CDR2 FQNEAQ (reference sequence). The CDR3 loop spans 13 amino acids. Trimming took 2 bases from V and 6 from J, leaving 8 bases between them. The CDR3 DNA sequence: TGTGCCAGCAGCTTACAAAACATCAATGAGCAGTTCTTC. Translated, it gives CASSLQNINEQFF.

This sequence joins TRBV25-1 and TRBJ1-5, with 10 bases aligning to TRBD1. The CDR3 extends over 17 amino acids. Germline CDR1 is MGHDK and CDR2 is SYGVNS. After removal of 4 bases from V and 2 bases from J, the junction contained 8 bases not matched to a gene. CDR3: CASSADRGVSGNQPQHF. DNA for the CDR3: TGTGCCAGCAGTGCGGACAGGGGGGTTAGTGGCAATCAGCCCCAGCATTTT. The entire variable domain, with the rest obtained from reference TRBV25-1 and TRBJ1-5, is as follows: EADIYQTPRYLVIGTGKKITLECSQTMGHDKMYWYQQDPGMELHLIHYSYGVNSTEKGDLSSESTVSRIRTEHFPLTLESARPSHTSQYLCASSADRGVSGNQPQHFGDGTRLSIL.

The genes are TRBV2 and TRBJ2-7; no clear D gene. The CDR3 is 11 amino acids. Germline V gives CDR1 SNHLY, CDR2 FYNNEI. Trimming removed 7 bases at V and 3 bases at J, with 7 bases between. CDR3 DNA sequence: TGTGCCAGCACCCACAGCTACGAGCAGTACGTC. Its protein product is CASTHSYEQYV.